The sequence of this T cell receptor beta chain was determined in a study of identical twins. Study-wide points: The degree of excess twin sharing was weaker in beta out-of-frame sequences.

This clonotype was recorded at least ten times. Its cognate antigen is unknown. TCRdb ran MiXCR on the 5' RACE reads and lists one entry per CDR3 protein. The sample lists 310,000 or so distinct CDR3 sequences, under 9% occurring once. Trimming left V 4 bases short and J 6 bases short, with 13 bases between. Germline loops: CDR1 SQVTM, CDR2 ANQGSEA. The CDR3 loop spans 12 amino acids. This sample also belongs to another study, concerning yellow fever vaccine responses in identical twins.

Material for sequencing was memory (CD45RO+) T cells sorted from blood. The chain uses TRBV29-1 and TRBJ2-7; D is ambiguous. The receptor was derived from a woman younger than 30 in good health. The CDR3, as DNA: TGCAGCGTTGCCAACAGATTGTCCGAGCAGTACTTC. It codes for CSVANRLSEQYF.